This T cell receptor beta chain was captured in a study of blood T cell repertoires in COVID-19. Study information: Acute and convalescent COVID-19 samples came from the United States, Italy and Spain. From T cells, B-cell-depleted T cells, or PBMCs came the material, which was cDNA or gDNA.

Authors' analysis steps: Counts of nucleated cells, estimated from reference gene primer amplification, were obtained. The protocol was immunoSEQ multiplex PCR, while the TCRdb copy is restricted to in-frame clones and leaves out a portion. For V, J and clone size, that table is used; D and trimming come from the DNA. The data show more than 95,000 clones, about 81% seen once. V was clipped by 0 bases and J by 5 bases, with 14 bases between them. CDR3 length: 15 amino acids. Per the germline V gene, CDR1 is SGHRS and CDR2 is YFSETQ. The J gene is TRBJ2-5, the V gene TRBV5-1; D not certain. The sample comprised peripheral blood. The TCR sequence derives from a man older than 75 with acute or convalescent COVID-19. The CDR3 protein is CASSLVPGLLETQYF. DNA of the CDR3: TGCGCCAGCAGCTTGGTTCCAGGCCTCCTTGAGACCCAGTACTTC.